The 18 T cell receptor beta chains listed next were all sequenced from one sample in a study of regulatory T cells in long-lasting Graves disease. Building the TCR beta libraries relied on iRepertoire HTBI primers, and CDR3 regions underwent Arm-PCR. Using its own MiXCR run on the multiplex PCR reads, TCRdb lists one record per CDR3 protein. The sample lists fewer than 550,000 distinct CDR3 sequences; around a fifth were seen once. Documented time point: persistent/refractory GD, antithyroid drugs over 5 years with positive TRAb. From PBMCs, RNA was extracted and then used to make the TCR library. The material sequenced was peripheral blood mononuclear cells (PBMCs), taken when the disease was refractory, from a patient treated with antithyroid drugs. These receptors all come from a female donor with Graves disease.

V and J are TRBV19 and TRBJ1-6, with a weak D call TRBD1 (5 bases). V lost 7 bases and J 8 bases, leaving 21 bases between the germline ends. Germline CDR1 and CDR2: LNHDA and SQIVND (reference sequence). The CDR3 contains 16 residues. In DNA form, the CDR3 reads TGTGCCAGTACCTGGGGGAGTGTCGGCGTCGATTCACCCCTCCACTTT. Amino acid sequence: CASTWGSVGVDSPLHF.

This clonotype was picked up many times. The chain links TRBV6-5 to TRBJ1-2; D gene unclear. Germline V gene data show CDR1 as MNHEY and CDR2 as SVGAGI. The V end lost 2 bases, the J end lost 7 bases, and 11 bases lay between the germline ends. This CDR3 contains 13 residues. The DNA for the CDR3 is TGTGCCAGCAGTTACGCTACAGAGTTTGGCTACACCTTC. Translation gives CASSYATEFGYTF.

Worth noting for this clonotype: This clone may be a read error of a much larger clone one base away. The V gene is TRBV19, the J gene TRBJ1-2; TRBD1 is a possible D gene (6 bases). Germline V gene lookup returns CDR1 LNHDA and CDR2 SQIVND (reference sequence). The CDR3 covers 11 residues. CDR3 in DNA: TGTGCGGCAGGGGATGTCTATGGCTACACCTTC. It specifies CAAGDVYGYTF.

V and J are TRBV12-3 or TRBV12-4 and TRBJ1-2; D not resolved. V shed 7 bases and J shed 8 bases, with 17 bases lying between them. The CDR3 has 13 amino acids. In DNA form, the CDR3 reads TGTGCCAGCACCCCCCGGAGTTCGAGCGGCTACACCTTC. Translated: CASTPRSSSGYTF.

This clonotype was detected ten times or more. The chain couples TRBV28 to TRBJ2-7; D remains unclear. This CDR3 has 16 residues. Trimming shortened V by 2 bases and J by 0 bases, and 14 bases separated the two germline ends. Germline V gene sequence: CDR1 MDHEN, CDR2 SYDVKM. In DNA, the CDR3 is TGTGCCAGCAGTTTAGTAAGTGGAGTGAGCTCCTACGAGCAGTACTTC. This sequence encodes CASSLVSGVSSYEQYF.

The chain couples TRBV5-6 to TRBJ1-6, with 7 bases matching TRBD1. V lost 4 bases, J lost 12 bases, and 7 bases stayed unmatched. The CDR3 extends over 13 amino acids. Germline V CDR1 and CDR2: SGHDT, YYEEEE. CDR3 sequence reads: CASSPGQAEPLHF. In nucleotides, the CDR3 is TGTGCCAGCAGCCCAGGACAGGCCGAACCCCTCCACTTT.

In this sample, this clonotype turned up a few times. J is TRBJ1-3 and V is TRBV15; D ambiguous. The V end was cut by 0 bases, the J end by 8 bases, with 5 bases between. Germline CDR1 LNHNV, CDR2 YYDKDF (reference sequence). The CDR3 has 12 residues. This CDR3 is CATSRDRDTIYF. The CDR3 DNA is TGTGCCACCAGCAGAGATCGGGACACCATATATTTT. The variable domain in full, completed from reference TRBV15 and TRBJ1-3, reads DAMVIQNPRYQVTQFGKPVTLSCSQTLNHNVMYWYQQKSSQAPKLLFHYYDKDFNNEADTPDNFQSRRPNTSFCFLDIRSPGLGDTAMYLCATSRDRDTIYFGEGSWLTVV.

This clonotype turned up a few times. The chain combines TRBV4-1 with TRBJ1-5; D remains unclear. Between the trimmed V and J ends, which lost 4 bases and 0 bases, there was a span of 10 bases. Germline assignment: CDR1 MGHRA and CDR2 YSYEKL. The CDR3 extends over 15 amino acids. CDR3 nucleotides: TGCGCCAGCAGCCCAGAGGTCTATAGCAATCAGCCCCAGCATTTT. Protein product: CASSPEVYSNQPQHF.

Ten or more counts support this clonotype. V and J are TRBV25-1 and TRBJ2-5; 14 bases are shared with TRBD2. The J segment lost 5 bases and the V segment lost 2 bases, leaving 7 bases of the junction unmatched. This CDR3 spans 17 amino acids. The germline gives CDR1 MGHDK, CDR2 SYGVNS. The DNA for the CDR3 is TGTGCCAGCAGTGAAACCGGGACTAGCGGGAGTTGGGAGACCCAGTACTTC. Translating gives CASSETGTSGSWETQYF.

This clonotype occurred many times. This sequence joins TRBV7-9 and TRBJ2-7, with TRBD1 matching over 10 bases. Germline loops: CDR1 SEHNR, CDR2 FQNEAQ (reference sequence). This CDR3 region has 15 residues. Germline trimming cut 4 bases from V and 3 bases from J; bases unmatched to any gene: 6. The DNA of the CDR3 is TGTGCCAGCAGCTACCCGGGACAGGGGAGCTACGAGCAGTACTTC. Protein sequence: CASSYPGQGSYEQYF.

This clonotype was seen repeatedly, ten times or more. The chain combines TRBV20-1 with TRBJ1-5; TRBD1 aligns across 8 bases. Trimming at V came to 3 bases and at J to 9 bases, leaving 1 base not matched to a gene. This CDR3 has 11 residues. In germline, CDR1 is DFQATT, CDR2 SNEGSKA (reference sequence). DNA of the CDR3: TGCAGTGCTAGGGGGACAGGGCCCCAGCATTTT. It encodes CSARGTGPQHF.

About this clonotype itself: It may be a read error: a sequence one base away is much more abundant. The CDR3 reads CAISEGGGRGTEAFF. DNA for the CDR3: TGTGCCATCAGTGAGGGAGGGGGCAGAGGCACTGAAGCTTTCTTT. V and J are TRBV10-3 and TRBJ1-1, with 7 bases lining up with TRBD1. The germline V gene has CDR1 ENHRY and CDR2 SYGVKD. The J segment lost 4 bases and the V segment lost 2 bases, leaving 7 bases of the junction unmatched. This CDR3 comprises 15 residues.

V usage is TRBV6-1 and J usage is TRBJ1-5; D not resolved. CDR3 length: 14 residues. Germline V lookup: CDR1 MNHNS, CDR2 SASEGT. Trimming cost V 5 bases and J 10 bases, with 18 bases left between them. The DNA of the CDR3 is TGTGCCAGCAGTAAGGACCGATGGCTGGCTCCCCAGCATTTT. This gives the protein CASSKDRWLAPQHF.

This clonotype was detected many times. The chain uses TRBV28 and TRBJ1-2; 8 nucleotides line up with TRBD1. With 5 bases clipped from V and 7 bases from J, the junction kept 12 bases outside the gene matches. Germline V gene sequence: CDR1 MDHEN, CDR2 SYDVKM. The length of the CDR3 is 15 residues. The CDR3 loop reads CASSIRTGRIFGYTF. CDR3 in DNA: TGTGCCAGCAGTATCAGGACAGGGAGGATTTTTGGCTACACCTTC.

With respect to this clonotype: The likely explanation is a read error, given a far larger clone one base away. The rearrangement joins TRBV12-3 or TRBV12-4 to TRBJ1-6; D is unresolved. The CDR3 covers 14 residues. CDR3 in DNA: TGTGCCAGCAGCCGCGGACGGGGTAATCCACCCCTCCACTTT. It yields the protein CASSRGRGNPPLHF.

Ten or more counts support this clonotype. CDR3 nucleotides: TGTGCCAGCAGTTTAGTCGGACAGCTTAATGAAAAACTGTTTTTT. It codes for CASSLVGQLNEKLFF. V gene TRBV12-3 or TRBV12-4 combines with J gene TRBJ1-4; D is possibly TRBD1 (6 bases). V shed 1 base and J shed 4 bases, with 10 bases lying between them. The CDR3 extends over 15 amino acids.

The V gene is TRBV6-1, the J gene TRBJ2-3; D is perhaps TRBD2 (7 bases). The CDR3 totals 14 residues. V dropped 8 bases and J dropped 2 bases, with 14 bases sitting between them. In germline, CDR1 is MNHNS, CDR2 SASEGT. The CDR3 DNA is TGTGCCAGCGGCATGGGGGGGCTCACAGATACGCAGTATTTT. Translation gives CASGMGGLTDTQYF.

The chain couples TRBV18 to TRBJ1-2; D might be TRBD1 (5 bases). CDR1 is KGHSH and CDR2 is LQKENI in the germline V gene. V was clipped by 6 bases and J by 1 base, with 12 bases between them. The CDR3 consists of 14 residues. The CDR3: CASSPTGINYGYTF. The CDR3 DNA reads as TGTGCCAGCTCGCCTACAGGAATTAACTATGGCTACACCTTC.